The 23 T cell receptor beta chains below all came from one sample that was sequenced in a study of T cell responses to AZD1222 COVID-19 vaccine. Profiled with immunoSEQ multiplex PCR; TCRdb holds only in-frame clones, not every one. The table shows approximately 81,000 clones, with 75% to 95% occurring only once. The sample consisted of peripheral blood, taken on day 0 of MenACWY control vaccination. The receptors originated from an adult in good health.

The V and J genes are TRBV9 and TRBJ2-5; no clear D. Trimming took 0 bases from V and 4 from J, leaving 7 bases between them. The CDR3 totals 13 residues. Germline CDR1 SGDLS, CDR2 YYNGEE. The CDR3 reads CASSVGLAETQYF. The CDR3 coding sequence is TGTGCCAGCAGCGTAGGTTTAGCAGAGACCCAGTACTTC.

The rearrangement links TRBV6-5 to TRBJ2-5; 7 bases are a match to TRBD1. V dropped 4 bases and J dropped 4; count of bases not matched to a gene: 9. In germline, CDR1 is MNHEY, CDR2 SVGAGI. The CDR3 is 15 amino acids. CDR3 sequence: CASSLFDRAGETQYF. In DNA, the CDR3 is TGTGCCAGCAGTTTGTTTGACAGGGCTGGAGAGACCCAGTACTTC.

The V gene is TRBV28, the J gene TRBJ2-1; 10 bases line up with TRBD1. This CDR3 has 16 residues. V trimming: 3 bases; J trimming: 2 bases; junction bases outside the gene matches: 4. In germline, CDR1 is MDHEN, CDR2 SYDVKM. The CDR3 region has the DNA TGTGCCAGCAGTTTTAGGGACAGGGGTGCCTACAATGAGCAGTTCTTC. It translates to CASSFRDRGAYNEQFF. Full variable domain (outside the CDR3, taken from reference TRBV28 and TRBJ2-1): DVKVTQSSRYLVKRTGEKVFLECVQDMDHENMFWYRQDPGLGLRLIYFSYDVKMKEKGDIPEGYSVSREKKERFSLILESASTNQTSMYLCASSFRDRGAYNEQFFGPGTRLTVL.

The CDR3 DNA follows: TGTGCCAGTAGTATTAACAGGGAAAACGAGCAGTACTTC. Translating it yields CASSINRENEQYF. The V call is TRBV19, the J call TRBJ2-7; maybe TRBD1 (6 bases). The CDR3 length is 13 residues. CDR1 is LNHDA, CDR2 SQIVND, per germline (reference sequence). V lost 3 bases and J 5 bases, leaving 11 bases between the germline ends.

The chain uses TRBV5-6 and TRBJ1-1; D is undetermined. In germline, CDR1 is SGHDT, CDR2 YYEEEE. The CDR3 loop spans 15 amino acids. V lost 0 bases to trimming and J lost 3 bases, with 12 bases between them. The CDR3 is CASSLEALWHTEAFF. The CDR3 DNA sequence: TGTGCCAGCAGCTTGGAGGCTCTTTGGCACACTGAAGCTTTCTTT. Full variable domain (outside the CDR3, taken from reference TRBV5-6 and TRBJ1-1): DAGVTQSPTHLIKTRGQQVTLRCSPKSGHDTVSWYQQALGQGPQFIFQYYEEEERQRGNFPDRFSGHQFPNYSSELNVNALLLGDSALYLCASSLEALWHTEAFFGQGTRLTVV.

CDR3 amino acids: CAWSSTGWPQGPANTGELFF. As DNA, the CDR3 is TGTGCCTGGAGTTCAACAGGATGGCCTCAGGGCCCGGCGAACACCGGGGAGCTGTTTTTT. The chain employs TRBV30 and TRBJ2-2, with D maybe TRBD1 (5 bases). Germline V CDR1 and CDR2: GTSNPN, SVGIG (reference sequence). The CDR3 extends over 20 amino acids. V dropped 2 bases and J dropped 0 bases, with 25 bases sitting between them.

The CDR3 coding sequence is TGTGCCAGCAGCGTAGGTGGGACAGGAGTTTCACCCCTCCACTTT. Translating it yields CASSVGGTGVSPLHF. The V and J genes are TRBV9 and TRBJ1-6, with 8 positions matching TRBD1. The CDR3 loop spans 15 amino acids. Trimming removed 0 bases from V and 9 bases from J; junction bases left unmatched: 5. Germline assignment: CDR1 SGDLS and CDR2 YYNGEE.

The chain joins TRBV6-5 to TRBJ2-1; 8 nucleotides match TRBD2. Germline lookup yields CDR1 MNHEY and CDR2 SVGAGI. V lost 7 bases and J lost 9; bases outside the gene matches: 11. The CDR3 contains 14 residues. The CDR3 nucleotides read TGTGCCAGCAAAGCGGGAGCTTACCCTTTTGAGCAGTTCTTC. Translating it yields CASKAGAYPFEQFF.

The chain couples TRBV27 to TRBJ2-2, with 9 bases aligning to TRBD1. Unmatched junction bases numbered 7, after V lost 7 bases and J lost 4 bases. Germline V gives CDR1 MNHEY, CDR2 SMNVEV (reference sequence). The CDR3 consists of 15 residues. CDR3 DNA: TGTGCCAGCAATTCCGGGACAGGGATCACCGGGGAGCTGTTTTTT. As protein: CASNSGTGITGELFF.

V is TRBV5-4 and J is TRBJ2-1, with D possibly being TRBD2 (6 bases). The CDR3 spans 17 residues. V was cut by 4 bases and J by 4 bases, with 21 bases left in between. Looked up from germline, CDR1 is SGHNT and CDR2 is YYREEE (reference sequence). The CDR3 DNA reads TGTGCCAGCAGCCTACGGCTATACGGCCGGGAGTACAATGAGCAGTTCTTC. Translated, it gives CASSLRLYGREYNEQFF. Full variable domain (outside the CDR3, taken from reference TRBV5-4 and TRBJ2-1): ETGVTQSPTHLIKTRGQQVTLRCSSQSGHNTVSWYQQALGQGPQFIFQYYREEENGRGNFPPRFSGLQFPNYSSELNVNALELDDSALYLCASSLRLYGREYNEQFFGPGTRLTVL.

This clone was seen once. The V call is TRBV4-1, the J call TRBJ1-6, with a tentative D call TRBD1 (5 bases). Germline CDR1 is MGHRA and CDR2 is YSYEKL. The V gene lost 3 bases and the J gene lost 6 bases, with 15 bases spanning the gap. The CDR3 is made up of 16 amino acids. CDR3 protein: CASSQPGTVINSPLHF. DNA for the CDR3: TGCGCCAGCAGCCAGCCCGGGACGGTGATTAATTCACCCCTCCACTTT.

This chain links TRBV14 with TRBJ1-1; TRBD1 aligns across 9 bases. J lost 0 bases, V lost 5 bases, and 7 bases had no gene match. The CDR3 contains 16 residues. Germline assignment: CDR1 SGHDN and CDR2 FVKESK. The CDR3 bases are TGTGCCAGCAGCACACCGGGACAGGGAATGAACACTGAAGCTTTCTTT. This sequence encodes CASSTPGQGMNTEAFF. The variable domain in full, with the rest retrieved from reference TRBV14 and TRBJ1-1, is EAGVTQFPSHSVIEKGQTVTLRCDPISGHDNLYWYRRVMGKEIKFLLHFVKESKQDESGMPNNRFLAERTGGTYSTLKVQPAELEDSGVYFCASSTPGQGMNTEAFFGQGTRLTVV.

This chain links TRBV5-5 with TRBJ2-2; D is uncertain. This CDR3 spans 13 amino acids. Per germline, CDR1 SGHKS and CDR2 YYEKEE (reference sequence). V was pared by 0 bases and J by 7 bases, with 7 bases between. In DNA form, the CDR3 reads TGTGCCAGCAGCTTGGGAACCAGCGGGGAGCTGTTTTTT. It yields the protein CASSLGTSGELFF.

The J gene is TRBJ2-3, the V gene TRBV5-4, with 8 bases matching TRBD2. CDR1 and CDR2 (germline): SGHNT, YYREEE (reference sequence). The CDR3 runs 16 residues. The ends lost 4 bases at V and 5 bases at J; junction bases unmatched: 12. The DNA for the CDR3 is TGTGCCAGCAGCCCTATTGGGGCGGGAGGTGGAGATACGCAGTATTTT. Its protein product is CASSPIGAGGGDTQYF.

This clone was picked up a small number of times. V is TRBV10-2 and J is TRBJ1-6, with TRBD1 as a possible D gene (5 bases). CDR1 and CDR2 from the germline V gene are WSHSY and SAAADI. This CDR3 contains 15 residues. The ends were cut back, 10 bases at V and 9 bases at J, with 22 bases in the middle. For the CDR3, the DNA is TGCGCCACCAGGGAGTATGGTAGGGAGGGTTCACCCCTCCACTTT. The encoded protein is CATREYGREGSPLHF.

This rearrangement joins TRBV5-6 to TRBJ1-4; no reliable D call. The CDR3 is 16 residues long. The V end lost 1 base, the J end lost 1 base, and 11 bases lay between the germline ends. The germline V gene has CDR1 SGHDT and CDR2 YYEEEE. Here the CDR3 reads CASSLRSGLTNEKLFF. In DNA, the CDR3 is TGTGCCAGCAGCTTGAGATCCGGCCTAACTAATGAAAAACTGTTTTTT.

The chain employs TRBV19 and TRBJ2-7; 7 nucleotides match TRBD2. With V trimmed by 1 base and J by 7 bases, 7 bases remained unmatched. Per germline, CDR1 LNHDA and CDR2 SQIVND (reference sequence). The CDR3 runs 14 residues. The CDR3 region has the DNA TGTGCCAGTAGTATAGTCGGGGGGAGCGGTGAGCAGTACTTC. Amino acid sequence: CASSIVGGSGEQYF.

This clone was observed a few times. The CDR3 DNA is TGTGCCAGCAGCCCCGAGGGTGCCCTCACAGATACGCAGTATTTT. It yields the protein CASSPEGALTDTQYF. V usage is TRBV11-2 and J usage is TRBJ2-3; weak D call: TRBD2 (5 bases). Trimming cost V 5 bases and J 2 bases, with 14 bases left between them. Germline-derived CDR1 and CDR2 are SGHAT and FQNNGV. The CDR3 extends over 15 amino acids.

The V call is TRBV30, the J call TRBJ2-1; TRBD2 might be the D (5 bases). The CDR3 has 15 residues. V was clipped by 5 bases and J by 0 bases, with 14 bases between them. Germline V gene data show CDR1 as GTSNPN and CDR2 as SVGIG (reference sequence). Written as DNA, the CDR3 is TGTGCCTGGTATTCCGGGATCAGCTCCTACAATGAGCAGTTCTTC. It translates to CAWYSGISSYNEQFF.

This chain joins TRBV6-5 and TRBJ1-2, with 12 bases matching TRBD1. Germline V gene lookup returns CDR1 MNHEY and CDR2 SVGAGI. Germline trimming cut 6 bases from V and 7 bases from J; bases unmatched to any gene: 6. The CDR3 loop spans 14 amino acids. CDR3 residues: CASRGPGQGAGYTF. The CDR3 DNA follows: TGTGCCAGCAGGGGACCGGGACAGGGGGCTGGCTACACCTTC.

The V gene is TRBV9, the J gene TRBJ2-1; D is unresolved. Deletions cut 0 bases from V and 3 bases from J, with 7 bases between. The length of the CDR3 is 14 residues. Germline CDR1 and CDR2: SGDLS and YYNGEE. DNA of the CDR3: TGTGCCAGCAGCGTAGCTAAGAGCTACAATGAGCAGTTCTTC. Amino acids: CASSVAKSYNEQFF.

V usage is TRBV7-9 and J usage is TRBJ1-2, with D maybe TRBD1 (5 bases). The CDR3 is made up of 14 amino acids. Germline CDR1 SEHNR, CDR2 FQNEAQ (reference sequence). With 2 bases removed from V and 4 bases from J, the gap between germline ends came to 11 bases. As DNA, the CDR3 is TGTGCCAGCAGCTTATCAGCACAGGTCTATGGCTACACCTTC. Encoded protein: CASSLSAQVYGYTF.

This rearrangement joins TRBV2 to TRBJ2-1; no clear D. V dropped 3 bases and J dropped 10 bases, with 4 bases sitting between them. The CDR3 runs to 10 residues. Germline assignment: CDR1 SNHLY and CDR2 FYNNEI. CDR3 region: CASSENEQFF. The CDR3 nucleotides are TGTGCCAGCAGTGAGAACGAGCAGTTCTTC.